The 27 T cell receptor beta chains below were found in one sample sequenced in a study of neurological immune-mediated disorders. MiXCR was run by TCRdb on the 5' RACE reads, yielding one entry per CDR3 protein. The sample has 110,000 or so distinct CDR3 sequences; 3.2% are singletons. The source material was PBMCs. The origin of the receptors is a woman younger than 45 with multiple sclerosis.

This clonotype was seen repeatedly, ten times or more. The chain employs TRBV4-3 and TRBJ2-5; D uncertain. The length of the CDR3 is 14 residues. The V end was cut by 1 base, the J end by 1 base, with 7 bases between. The germline V gene has CDR1 LGHNA and CDR2 YSLEER. The CDR3 coding sequence is TGCGCCAGCAGCCAAGGCCGAGCCCAAGAGACCCAGTACTTC. This codes for CASSQGRAQETQYF.

The table lists this clonotype with many counts. This chain uses TRBV6-5 with TRBJ1-2; TRBD1 is a possible D gene (6 bases). Germline loops: CDR1 MNHEY, CDR2 SVGAGI. This CDR3 spans 15 amino acids. V was trimmed by 0 bases and J by 4 bases, leaving 12 bases between them. The CDR3: CASSYSRGGGYGYTF. The DNA of the CDR3 is TGTGCCAGCAGTTACTCGAGGGGAGGGGGCTATGGCTACACCTTC.

This clonotype was observed many times. The V call is TRBV30, the J call TRBJ2-7; tentative D call: TRBD1 (5 bases). CDR3 length: 13 residues. Germline V gives CDR1 GTSNPN, CDR2 SVGIG (reference sequence). Trimming cost V 2 bases and J 3 bases, with 11 bases left between them. The CDR3 sequence: CAWSTGSIYEQYF. The CDR3 DNA follows: TGTGCCTGGAGTACAGGATCAATCTACGAGCAGTACTTC.

This rearrangement joins TRBV12-3 or TRBV12-4 to TRBJ1-2; D not certain. The CDR3 is 14 residues long. V was clipped by 8 bases and J by 4 bases, with 17 bases between them. The CDR3 here is CASGKDAYGYGYTF. CDR3 nucleotides: TGTGCCAGCGGAAAGGACGCCTACGGCTATGGCTACACCTTC.

This clonotype was picked up many times. The rearrangement joins TRBV20-1 to TRBJ2-1; maybe TRBD2 (6 bases). Trimming removed 4 bases at V and 7 bases at J, with 17 bases between. CDR3 length: 14 residues. Germline CDR1 is DFQATT and CDR2 is SNEGSKA (reference sequence). CDR3 protein: CSATQGTRRNEQFF. The CDR3, as DNA: TGCAGTGCTACACAAGGGACTCGGCGGAATGAGCAGTTCTTC.

This clonotype was seen ten or more times. The rearrangement joins TRBV7-2 to TRBJ2-5, with a tentative D call TRBD2 (6 bases). V gave up 2 bases and J gave up 2 bases, with 9 bases separating them. The CDR3 has 14 amino acids. From germline, CDR1 is SGHTA and CDR2 FQGNSA. In DNA form, the CDR3 reads TGTGCCAGCAGCTTACCGGGAGCACAAGAGACCCAGTACTTC. Amino acid sequence: CASSLPGAQETQYF.

This clonotype was observed many times. The chain has TRBV20-1 and TRBJ2-1, with 7 bases matching TRBD2. Unmatched junction bases numbered 22, after V lost 0 bases and J lost 8 bases. This CDR3 is 19 amino acids long. Germline assignment: CDR1 DFQATT and CDR2 SNEGSKA (reference sequence). CDR3 DNA: TGCAGTGCTAGAGATCTTTCCAAGCTAGCGGCTTCAATTTGGGATGAGCAGTTCTTC. Translation: CSARDLSKLAASIWDEQFF.

This clonotype has at least ten counts. The V call is TRBV7-2, the J call TRBJ2-7; D possibly corresponds to TRBD1 (6 bases). This CDR3 is 16 amino acids long. Trimming took 6 bases from V and 0 from J, leaving 18 bases between them. CDR1 and CDR2 from the germline V gene are SGHTA and FQGNSA. The CDR3 DNA follows: TGTGCCAGCAGTACAGGGTACAGGTCGAGCTCCTACGAGCAGTACTTC. This gives the protein CASSTGYRSSSYEQYF.

This clonotype was detected ten times or more. The CDR3 protein is CSASVSGNTIYF. CDR3 DNA: TGCAGTGCGAGTGTCTCTGGAAACACCATATATTTT. The chain has TRBV20-1 and TRBJ1-3; D ambiguous. CDR3 size: 12 residues. Per germline, CDR1 DFQATT and CDR2 SNEGSKA (reference sequence). Deletions cut 6 bases from V and 0 bases from J, with 6 bases between.

The rearrangement links TRBV20-1 to TRBJ2-3, with D perhaps matching TRBD2 (6 bases). From germline, CDR1 is DFQATT and CDR2 SNEGSKA (reference sequence). This CDR3 has 14 residues. V was shortened by 5 bases and J by 2 bases, with 14 bases between the two germline ends. Here the CDR3 DNA reads TGCAGTGCTCTGACTAGTTCCCCCACAGATACGCAGTATTTT. Protein product: CSALTSSPTDTQYF.

There are many counts of this clonotype. This chain links TRBV27 with TRBJ1-3, with a possible D match to TRBD1 (6 bases). The CDR3 totals 16 residues. CDR1 MNHEY and CDR2 SMNVEV come from the germline V gene (reference sequence). Trimming left V 4 bases short and J 0 bases short, with 13 bases between. The CDR3: CASSSRTVSSGNTIYF. Here the CDR3 DNA reads TGTGCCAGCAGTTCGCGGACAGTAAGCTCTGGAAACACCATATATTTT.

This clonotype came up many times. The chain couples TRBV10-2 to TRBJ2-4; no definite D call. V lost 3 bases and J 3 bases, leaving 15 bases between the germline ends. Per the germline V gene, CDR1 is WSHSY and CDR2 is SAAADI. CDR3 length: 16 amino acids. CDR3 coding DNA: TGCGCCAGCAGTGAAGAGTATGAGGTTGTCAAAAACATTCAGTACTTC. This translates into CASSEEYEVVKNIQYF.

This clonotype came up many times. V gene TRBV29-1 combines with J gene TRBJ2-6, with 8 nucleotides matching TRBD1. The CDR3 is made up of 11 amino acids. The V segment lost 5 bases and the J segment 13 bases; nucleotides outside the gene matches: 4. Germline values: CDR1 SQVTM, CDR2 ANQGSEA. The CDR3 sequence is CSVLDREVLTF. The CDR3 nucleotides read TGCAGCGTTTTGGACAGGGAAGTCCTGACTTTC.

This clonotype was detected ten times or more. The rearrangement links TRBV7-9 to TRBJ2-5; 7 nucleotides agree with TRBD1. The CDR3 has 13 residues. CDR1 and CDR2 (germline): SEHNR, FQNEAQ (reference sequence). V gave up 5 bases and J gave up 2 bases; unmatched junction bases: 2. The CDR3, as DNA: TGTGCCAGCAGCAGACAGGGACAAGAGACCCAGTACTTC. Encoded protein: CASSRQGQETQYF.

This clonotype was observed at least ten times. The rearrangement links TRBV4-1 to TRBJ1-2, with 12 bases matching TRBD1. This CDR3 region has 15 residues. J was trimmed by 8 bases and V by 6 bases; bases with no gene match: 10. In germline, CDR1 is MGHRA, CDR2 YSYEKL. DNA of the CDR3: TGCGCCAGCAGAATACCGGGACAGGGGGCGCCGGGCTACACCTTC. It specifies CASRIPGQGAPGYTF.

This clonotype has a count of ten or more. This rearrangement joins TRBV6-4 to TRBJ2-1, with 12 positions matching TRBD2. In germline, CDR1 is MRHNA, CDR2 SNTAGT. With 8 bases clipped from V and 8 bases from J, the junction kept 7 bases outside the gene matches. There are 14 residues in the CDR3. CDR3 region: CASSSGGAQDEQFF. CDR3 DNA: TGTGCCAGCTCTAGCGGGGGGGCACAGGATGAGCAGTTCTTC.

This clonotype was observed many times. The chain joins TRBV6-6 to TRBJ1-1; 8 positions agree with TRBD1. V lost 4 bases and J lost 10; bases outside the gene matches: 11. The CDR3 runs 14 residues. CDR1 MNHNY and CDR2 SVGAGI come from the germline V gene (reference sequence). The CDR3: CASSSEPQGAIAFF. The CDR3 DNA reads TGTGCCAGCAGTTCCGAGCCCCAGGGGGCGATAGCTTTCTTT.

This clonotype was found many times. The gene calls are TRBV6-6 and TRBJ2-2, with D unclear. The CDR3 spans 15 residues. Per germline, CDR1 MNHNY and CDR2 SVGAGI (reference sequence). The V and J ends lost 2 bases and 3 bases respectively, with 10 bases between them. CDR3 amino acids: CASSYRAADTGELFF. In nucleotides, the CDR3 is TGTGCCAGCAGTTACCGCGCGGCCGACACCGGGGAGCTGTTTTTT.

This clonotype occurred many times. The chain joins TRBV20-1 to TRBJ1-6, with D hard to call. CDR1 DFQATT and CDR2 SNEGSKA come from the germline V gene (reference sequence). The CDR3 extends over 15 amino acids. Between the trimmed V and J ends, which lost 6 bases and 7 bases, there was a span of 19 bases. CDR3 residues: CSASPGDIANSPLHF. The CDR3 DNA sequence: TGCAGTGCCAGTCCCGGAGACATCGCCAATTCACCCCTCCACTTT.

This clonotype was seen repeatedly, ten times or more. The chain employs TRBV5-6 and TRBJ1-1; D remains ambiguous. The CDR3 length is 13 residues. Germline V lookup: CDR1 SGHDT, CDR2 YYEEEE. V gave up 4 bases and J gave up 0 bases, with 7 bases separating them. Here the CDR3 DNA reads TGTGCCAGCAGCCGCCAGGTGAACACTGAAGCTTTCTTT. This codes for CASSRQVNTEAFF.

This clonotype was counted ten times or more. This rearrangement joins TRBV9 to TRBJ2-1, with 11 bases matching TRBD1. Per germline, CDR1 SGDLS and CDR2 YYNGEE. The V and J ends lost 4 bases and 8 bases, in that order; junction bases with no gene match: 11. This CDR3 has 16 amino acids. The CDR3 here is CASSLRGDRGVDEQFF. CDR3 sequence (DNA): TGTGCCAGCAGCCTTCGTGGGGACAGGGGGGTGGATGAGCAGTTCTTC.

This clonotype was seen ten or more times. J is TRBJ1-2 and V is TRBV12-3 or TRBV12-4; D is possibly TRBD1 (6 bases). V lost 5 bases to trimming and J lost 8 bases, with 18 bases between them. The CDR3 consists of 14 residues. The CDR3 region is CASSPRRGVGGYTF. The CDR3, as DNA: TGTGCCAGCAGTCCCCGGAGGGGGGTAGGCGGCTACACCTTC.

This clonotype was seen repeatedly, ten times or more. DNA of the CDR3: TGTGCCAGCAGTGGAACGTTTGTTGGCAATCAGCCCCAGCATTTT. Amino acids: CASSGTFVGNQPQHF. The J gene is TRBJ1-5, the V gene TRBV6-1, with D unresolved. V was pared by 4 bases and J by 2 bases, with 12 bases between. This CDR3 comprises 15 residues. CDR1 is MNHNS, CDR2 SASEGT, per germline.

This clonotype has just a few counts. The rearrangement uses TRBV29-1 and TRBJ2-1, with 10 nucleotides matching TRBD2. This CDR3 region has 16 residues. The V segment lost 4 bases and the J segment 5 bases; nucleotides outside the gene matches: 11. Germline CDR1 SQVTM, CDR2 ANQGSEA. The CDR3 region is CSVVPYTSGMHNEQFF. In DNA, the CDR3 is TGCAGCGTTGTTCCCTATACTAGCGGGATGCACAATGAGCAGTTCTTC.

There are many counts of this clonotype. This chain links TRBV12-3 or TRBV12-4 with TRBJ1-4; the match to TRBD1 covers 9 bases. Trimming cost V 5 bases and J 7 bases; bases outside gene matches: 5. The CDR3 contains 14 residues. The CDR3 bases are TGTGCCAGCAGTCCCCGGGACAGGGTTGAAAAACTGTTTTTT. Translated: CASSPRDRVEKLFF.

This clonotype was counted many times. The CDR3 spells CASSYYGPEETQYF. The CDR3 nucleotides read TGTGCCAGCAGTTACTACGGGCCCGAAGAGACCCAGTACTTC. This sequence joins TRBV6-5 and TRBJ2-5; D unresolved. Germline CDR1 is MNHEY and CDR2 is SVGAGI. The CDR3 contains 14 residues. V was shortened by 1 base and J by 3 bases, with 9 bases between the two germline ends.

This clonotype showed up many times. The chain joins TRBV5-1 to TRBJ1-1; D is undetermined. There are 16 residues in the CDR3. The germline gives CDR1 SGHRS, CDR2 YFSETQ. The V end was cut by 5 bases, the J end by 1 base, with 18 bases between. The CDR3 region has the DNA TGCGCCAGCAGATCCGGGCCAACTCTCGGGAACACTGAAGCTTTCTTT. This encodes CASRSGPTLGNTEAFF.